This T cell receptor (beta chain) was found in a study of blood T cell repertoires in COVID-19. In the study overall: Specimens from acute and convalescent COVID-19 originated in the United States, Italy and Spain. The cDNA or gDNA used as material had been derived from T cells, B-cell-depleted T cells, or PBMCs.

As processed by the authors: Reference gene primer amplification yielded estimated nucleated cell counts. Some clones are missing from TCRdb's copy, which holds only in-frame ones; the method was immunoSEQ multiplex PCR. V, J and clone size were drawn from that table, and D and trimming were deduced from the DNA. The repertoire includes around 250,000 clones, over 80% of them detected once, and 1.5% to 1.9% sits in the top ten. This clone was seen a handful of times. The sequence derives from a woman in her thirties or forties who had recovered from COVID-19. Sequencing used peripheral blood.

The CDR3 is CASSQNRNSGNTIYF. CDR3 bases: TGTGCCAGCAGCCAAAACAGGAACTCTGGAAACACCATATATTTT. This chain connects TRBV6-5 to TRBJ1-3; perhaps TRBD1 as D (5 bases). This CDR3 contains 15 residues. V gave up 6 bases and J gave up 0 bases, with 12 bases separating them. The germline CDR1 and CDR2 sequences are MNHEY and SVGAGI.